The 5 T cell receptor beta chains below all came from one sample that was sequenced in a study of blood T cell repertoires in COVID-19. Only in-frame clones appear in the TCRdb table, and some are missing; sequencing was by immunoSEQ multiplex PCR. The sample includes roughly 230,000 clones, 80% to 90% seen only once; the top ten take more than 9%. What was sequenced was peripheral blood. These receptors were obtained from a woman older than 75 with COVID-19, enrolled during active disease.

This clone was detected only once. The rearrangement uses TRBV7-2 and TRBJ1-2; no reliable D call. The CDR3 spans 13 residues. Germline V CDR1 and CDR2: SGHTA, FQGNSA. Trimming pared 5 bases from V and 4 bases from J, leaving 11 bases between. As DNA, the CDR3 is TGTGCCAGCAGCAGAGGAGGTCTCTATGGCTACACCTTC. This sequence encodes CASSRGGLYGYTF.

This sequence joins TRBV7-2 and TRBJ1-2; D might be TRBD1 (6 bases). CDR1 and CDR2 from the germline V gene are SGHTA and FQGNSA. The CDR3 length is 14 residues. V was trimmed by 2 bases and J by 8 bases, leaving 15 bases between them. This chain's CDR3 is CASSLNRGAEGYTF. The CDR3 region has the DNA TGTGCCAGCAGCTTAAATCGGGGGGCGGAAGGCTACACCTTC.

This rearrangement joins TRBV3-1 (or the pseudogene TRBV3-2) to TRBJ2-3; 7 bases align to TRBD2. J lost 2 bases, V lost 10 bases, and 12 bases had no gene match. This CDR3 region has 15 residues. Germline V lookup: CDR1 LGHDT, CDR2 YNNKEL (reference sequence). CDR3: CAIGPQAGYTDTQYF. The CDR3 bases are TGTGCCATAGGGCCCCAAGCGGGGTACACAGATACGCAGTATTTT.

The chain recombines TRBV10-3 with TRBJ1-2; weak D call: TRBD1 (6 bases). Germline assignment: CDR1 ENHRY and CDR2 SYGVKD. Trimming cost V 4 bases and J 0 bases, with 15 bases left between them. This CDR3 region has 16 residues. The chain's CDR3 is CAISGLRDTSNYGYTF. CDR3 sequence (DNA): TGTGCCATCAGTGGTTTAAGGGACACTTCTAACTATGGCTACACCTTC.

This chain joins TRBV2 and TRBJ1-2; tentatively, D is TRBD1 (5 bases). CDR3 length equals 12 residues. Germline assignment: CDR1 SNHLY and CDR2 FYNNEI. Trimming cost V 8 bases and J 6 bases, with 13 bases left between them. The CDR3 nucleotides read TGTGCCAGCCGAGCAGGGATAGATGGCTACACCTTC. Translating it yields CASRAGIDGYTF.